A single TCR beta chain is shown here with its context. Its antigen is unidentified. Germline lookup yields CDR1 LGHDT and CDR2 YNNKEL (reference sequence). Deletions cut 1 base from V and 8 bases from J, with 20 bases between. The CDR3 is 16 residues long. This specimen belongs to a study of T cell responses to AZD1222 COVID-19 vaccine. The study, taken as a whole, reports: Clonal diversity was possibly underestimated; the donors were predominantly white British and more often female. Nearly half of the spike-specific TCRs reportedly recognize variant regions that carry no mutations.

The method was immunoSEQ multiplex PCR; TCRdb's version includes in-frame clones alone and lacks a portion of them. Here the sample spans about 150,000 clones, around 95% being singletons. The source of this sequence is an adult in good health. The chain has TRBV3-1 (or the pseudogene TRBV3-2) and TRBJ1-2; weak D call: TRBD1 (5 bases). The starting material was peripheral blood, obtained on day 0 of AZD1222 vaccination. The CDR3 nucleotides read TGTGCCAGCAGCCAAGGTACGGCAGGGCGCGTCGACGGCTACACCTTC. Protein sequence: CASSQGTAGRVDGYTF.